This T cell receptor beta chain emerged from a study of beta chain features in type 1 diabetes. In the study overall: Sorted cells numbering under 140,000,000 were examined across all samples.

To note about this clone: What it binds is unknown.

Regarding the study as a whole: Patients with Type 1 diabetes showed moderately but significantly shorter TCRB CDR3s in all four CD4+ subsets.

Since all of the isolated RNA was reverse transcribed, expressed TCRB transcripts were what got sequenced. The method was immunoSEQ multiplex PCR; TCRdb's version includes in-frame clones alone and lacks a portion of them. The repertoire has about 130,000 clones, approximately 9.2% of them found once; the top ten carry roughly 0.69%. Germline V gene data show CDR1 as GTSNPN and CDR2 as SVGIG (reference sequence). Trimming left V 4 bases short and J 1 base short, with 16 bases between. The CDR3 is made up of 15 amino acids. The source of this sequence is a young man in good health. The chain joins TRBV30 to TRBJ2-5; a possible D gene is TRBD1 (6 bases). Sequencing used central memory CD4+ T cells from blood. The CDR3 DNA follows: TGTGCCTGGACGAAGGGGACAAGACTCCAAGAGACCCAGTACTTC. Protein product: CAWTKGTRLQETQYF.